Sequencing of this T cell receptor (beta chain) was carried out in a study of blood T cell repertoires in COVID-19. Original processing notes: How many nucleated cells were present was estimated from reference gene primer amplification. Clones were read by immunoSEQ multiplex PCR, and TCRdb kept only the in-frame ones, dropping some. V and J calls and clone size come straight from that table; D and trimming were deduced from the DNA. This sample has about 89,000 clones, with approximately 80% found just once. Details on this clone: Sequence at one end of the junction differs from germline and may be a read error.

This CDR3 has 12 residues. Germline CDR1 MNHEY, CDR2 SVGAGI. Sequencing was performed on peripheral blood. The chain carries TRBV6-5 and TRBJ2-1, with D perhaps matching TRBD1 (5 bases). This TCR derives from a human donor in a cohort sampled during active COVID-19. The CDR3 loop is CASRPQGNGQFF. In DNA form, the CDR3 reads TGTGCCAGCAGGCCGCAGGGAAATGGGCAGTTCTTC.